Included here is one TCR beta chain sequence, with context. Every CD8+ T cell subset underwent triplicate sorting at about 300,000 cells apiece. Naive CD8+ T cells showed a CD45RO-CCR7+CD27+CD95- phenotype. It was by 5' RACE with UMI labels that the TRB cDNA libraries were prepared. TCRdb re-called the 5' RACE reads; every CDR3 protein appears as one record, without DNA. This sample's table has about 120,000 distinct CDR3 sequences. These data originate in a study of CXCR3-negative and CXCR3-positive naive CD8 T cells. This CDR3 comprises 15 residues. Germline CDR1 reads MGHDK; CDR2 reads SYGVNS. This receptor was obtained from a human donor in good health. Some clones in this sample may be carry-over from other donors' samples. Sequencing was done on a sample of naive CXCR3- CD8+ T cells from blood. This sample's subset: CD45RO-CCR7+CD27+CD95- naive CD8+ T cells lacking CXCR3 (TNR3-). The genes are TRBV25-1 and TRBJ2-1; lacking DNA, the TRBD2 call made by TCRdb goes unchecked. The chain's CDR3 is CASSERESSYNEQFF. Looking up the rest from reference TRBV25-1 and TRBJ2-1 gives the full variable domain: EADIYQTPRYLVIGTGKKITLECSQTMGHDKMYWYQQDPGMELHLIHYSYGVNSTEKGDLSSESTVSRIRTEHFPLTLESARPSHTSQYLCASSERESSYNEQFFGPGTRLTVL.